This T cell receptor (beta chain) was captured by sequencing in a study of blood T cell repertoires in COVID-19. V lost 3 bases and J 11 bases, leaving 10 bases between the germline ends. CDR1 is SGHAT, CDR2 FQNNGV, per germline. This CDR3 comprises 11 residues. The assay was immunoSEQ multiplex PCR, and TCRdb's table has in-frame clones only and misses some. The sample shows some 310,000 clones, about nine tenths of them seen only once. The genes are TRBV11-2 and TRBJ1-1; D not certain. The sample was peripheral blood. This receptor was identified in a woman in her thirties with COVID-19, enrolled during active disease. The CDR3 loop reads CASSFAQNAFF. CDR3 DNA: TGTGCCAGCAGCTTCGCCCAGAACGCTTTCTTT. The full variable domain, with the rest looked up from reference TRBV11-2 and TRBJ1-1, is EAGVAQSPRYKIIEKRQSVAFWCNPISGHATLYWYQQILGQGPKLLIQFQNNGVVDDSQLPKDRFSAERLKGVDSTLKIQPAKLEDSAVYLCASSFAQNAFFGQGTRLTVV.